The sequence of this TCR beta chain was determined in a study of graft-versus-host responses after intestinal transplantation. Data came from immunoSEQ multiplex PCR; TCRdb stores just in-frame clones and leaves some out. The table records about 88,000 clones, around 93% of them present only once. The germline gives CDR1 SEHNR, CDR2 FQNEAQ (reference sequence). CDR3 size: 14 residues. V shed 1 base and J shed 8 bases, with 11 bases lying between them. Details on this clone: Its antigen remains unknown.

Findings of the study overall: Elevated graft-versus-host to host-versus-graft clonal ratios in allografts were recorded for patients with graft-donor T cell macrochimerism. Early post-transplant HvG declines showed an association with peak circulating GvH clone levels. Recipient marrow harbored GvH clones, some of which surfaced first in ileum or blood.

The receptor was isolated from a human donor who was the organ donor for an intestinal transplant. The genes are TRBV7-9 and TRBJ1-4, with no clear D. Sample: unstimulated CD4+ T cells sorted from spleen or lymph node cells, taken before transplant. The CDR3 coding sequence is TGTGCCAGCAGCTTAGGGGCGGGTCGGGAAAAACTGTTTTTT. Protein product: CASSLGAGREKLFF.